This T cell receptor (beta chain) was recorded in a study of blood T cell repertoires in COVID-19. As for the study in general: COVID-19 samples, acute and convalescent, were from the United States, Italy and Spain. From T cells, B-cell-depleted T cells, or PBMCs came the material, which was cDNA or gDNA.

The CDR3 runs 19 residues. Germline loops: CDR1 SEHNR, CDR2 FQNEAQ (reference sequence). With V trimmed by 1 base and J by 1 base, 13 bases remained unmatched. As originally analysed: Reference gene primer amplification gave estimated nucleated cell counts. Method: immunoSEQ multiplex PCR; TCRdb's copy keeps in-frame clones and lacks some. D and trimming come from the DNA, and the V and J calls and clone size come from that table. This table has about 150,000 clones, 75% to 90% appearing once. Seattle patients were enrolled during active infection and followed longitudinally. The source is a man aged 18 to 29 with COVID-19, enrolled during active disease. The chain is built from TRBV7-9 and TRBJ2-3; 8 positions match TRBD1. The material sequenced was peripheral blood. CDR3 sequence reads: CASSLVPGQAQFGTDTQYF. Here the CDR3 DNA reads TGTGCCAGCAGCTTAGTACCGGGACAGGCGCAGTTCGGCACAGATACGCAGTATTTT. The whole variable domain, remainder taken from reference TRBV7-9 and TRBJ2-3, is DTGVSQNPRHKITKRGQNVTFRCDPISEHNRLYWYRQTLGQGPEFLTYFQNEAQLEKSRLLSDRFSAERPKGSFSTLEIQRTEQGDSAMYLCASSLVPGQAQFGTDTQYFGPGTRLTVL.